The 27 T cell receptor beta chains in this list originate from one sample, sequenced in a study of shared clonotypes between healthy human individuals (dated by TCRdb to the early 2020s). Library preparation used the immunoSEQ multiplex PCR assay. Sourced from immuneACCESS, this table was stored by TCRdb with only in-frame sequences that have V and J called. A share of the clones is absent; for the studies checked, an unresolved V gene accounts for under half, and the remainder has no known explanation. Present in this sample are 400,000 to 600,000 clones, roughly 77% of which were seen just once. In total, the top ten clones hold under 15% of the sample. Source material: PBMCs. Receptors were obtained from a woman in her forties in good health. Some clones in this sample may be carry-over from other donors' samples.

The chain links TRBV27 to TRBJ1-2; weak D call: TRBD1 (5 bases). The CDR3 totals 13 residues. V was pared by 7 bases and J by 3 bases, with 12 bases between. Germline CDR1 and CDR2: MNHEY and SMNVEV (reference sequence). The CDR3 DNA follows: TGTGCCAGCACCTCCGACAGAGACTATGGCTACACCTTC. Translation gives CASTSDRDYGYTF.

CDR3 protein: CASSPREVSGANVLTF. CDR3 nucleotides: TGTGCCAGCTCACCGCGCGAAGTATCTGGGGCCAACGTCCTGACTTTC. V gene TRBV18 combines with J gene TRBJ2-6; no clear D gene. Deletions cut 3 bases from V and 1 base from J, with 10 bases between. The CDR3 loop spans 16 amino acids. Germline V CDR1 and CDR2: KGHSH, LQKENI.

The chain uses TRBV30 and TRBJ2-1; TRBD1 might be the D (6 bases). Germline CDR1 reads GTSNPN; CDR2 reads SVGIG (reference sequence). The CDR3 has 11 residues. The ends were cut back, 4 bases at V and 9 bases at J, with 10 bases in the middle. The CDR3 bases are TGTGCCTGGATGTGGGGGCTTGAGCAGTTCTTC. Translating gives CAWMWGLEQFF.

The CDR3 bases are TGTGCCAGCAGTTCCGCCGGGTCTTATAATCAGCCCCAGCATTTT. This codes for CASSSAGSYNQPQHF. This chain links TRBV28 with TRBJ1-5; D gene unclear. The CDR3 is 15 residues long. Germline V gives CDR1 MDHEN, CDR2 SYDVKM. V shed 4 bases and J shed 4 bases, with 14 bases lying between them.

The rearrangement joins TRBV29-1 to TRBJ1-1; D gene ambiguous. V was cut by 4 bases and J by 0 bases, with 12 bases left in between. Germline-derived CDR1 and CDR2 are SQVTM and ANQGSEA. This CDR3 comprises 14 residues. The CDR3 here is CSVGAAHMNTEAFF. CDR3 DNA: TGCAGCGTTGGGGCAGCGCACATGAACACTGAAGCTTTCTTT.

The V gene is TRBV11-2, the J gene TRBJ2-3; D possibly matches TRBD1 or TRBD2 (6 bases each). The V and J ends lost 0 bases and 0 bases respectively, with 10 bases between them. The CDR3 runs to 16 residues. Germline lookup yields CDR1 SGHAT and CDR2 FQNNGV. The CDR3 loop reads CASSLDRRGSTDTQYF. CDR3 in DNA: TGTGCCAGCAGCTTAGATCGGAGGGGGAGCACAGATACGCAGTATTTT.

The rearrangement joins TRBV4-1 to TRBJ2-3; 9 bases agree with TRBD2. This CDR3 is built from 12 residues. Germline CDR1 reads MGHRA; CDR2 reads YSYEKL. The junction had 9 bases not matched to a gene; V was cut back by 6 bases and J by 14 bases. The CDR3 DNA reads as TGCGCCAGCAGAAATTATAGCGGGAGTCTGTATTTT. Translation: CASRNYSGSLYF.

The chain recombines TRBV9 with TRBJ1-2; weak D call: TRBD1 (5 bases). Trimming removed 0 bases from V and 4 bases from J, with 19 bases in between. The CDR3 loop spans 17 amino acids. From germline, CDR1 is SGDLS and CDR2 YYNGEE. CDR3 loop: CASSVGRVAGWFYGYTF. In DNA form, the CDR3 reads TGTGCCAGCAGCGTAGGACGGGTGGCAGGGTGGTTCTATGGCTACACCTTC.

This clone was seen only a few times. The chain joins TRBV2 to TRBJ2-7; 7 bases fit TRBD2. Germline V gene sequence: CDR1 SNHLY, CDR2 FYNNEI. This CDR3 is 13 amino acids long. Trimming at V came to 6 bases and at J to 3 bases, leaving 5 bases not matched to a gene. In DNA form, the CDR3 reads TGTGCCAGCAGCCCCGGGACTATCTACGAGCAGTACTTC. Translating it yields CASSPGTIYEQYF.

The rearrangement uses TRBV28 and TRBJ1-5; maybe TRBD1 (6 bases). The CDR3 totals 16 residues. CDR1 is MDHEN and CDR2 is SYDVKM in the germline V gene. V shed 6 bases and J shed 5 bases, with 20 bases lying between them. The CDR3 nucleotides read TGTGCCAGCAGGCGCCACGAAGGGGGGAACGATCAGCCCCAGCATTTT. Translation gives CASRRHEGGNDQPQHF.

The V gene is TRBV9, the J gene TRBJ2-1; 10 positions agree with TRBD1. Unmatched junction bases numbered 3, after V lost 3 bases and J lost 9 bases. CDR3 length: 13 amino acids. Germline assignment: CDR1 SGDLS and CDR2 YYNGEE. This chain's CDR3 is CASSGQGASEQFF. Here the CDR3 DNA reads TGTGCCAGCAGCGGACAGGGGGCTAGTGAGCAGTTCTTC.

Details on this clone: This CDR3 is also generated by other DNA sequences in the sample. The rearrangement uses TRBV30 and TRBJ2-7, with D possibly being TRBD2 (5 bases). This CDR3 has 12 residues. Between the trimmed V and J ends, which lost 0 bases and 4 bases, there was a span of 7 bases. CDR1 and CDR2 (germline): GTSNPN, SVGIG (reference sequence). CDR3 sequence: CAWSVGGYEQYF. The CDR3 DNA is TGTGCCTGGAGTGTCGGAGGATACGAGCAGTACTTC.

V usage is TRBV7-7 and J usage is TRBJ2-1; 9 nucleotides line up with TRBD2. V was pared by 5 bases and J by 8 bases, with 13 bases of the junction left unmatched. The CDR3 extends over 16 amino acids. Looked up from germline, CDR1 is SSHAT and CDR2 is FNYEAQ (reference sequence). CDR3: CASSPGAGGPIDEQFF. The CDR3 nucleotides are TGTGCCAGCAGCCCGGGAGCGGGAGGCCCAATTGATGAGCAGTTCTTC.

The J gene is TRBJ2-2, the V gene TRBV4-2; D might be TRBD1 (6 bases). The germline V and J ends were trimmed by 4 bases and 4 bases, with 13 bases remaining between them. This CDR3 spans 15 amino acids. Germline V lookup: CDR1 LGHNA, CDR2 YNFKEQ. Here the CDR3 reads CASSPRDTPTGELFF. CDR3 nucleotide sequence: TGTGCCAGCAGCCCAAGGGACACCCCCACCGGGGAGCTGTTTTTT.

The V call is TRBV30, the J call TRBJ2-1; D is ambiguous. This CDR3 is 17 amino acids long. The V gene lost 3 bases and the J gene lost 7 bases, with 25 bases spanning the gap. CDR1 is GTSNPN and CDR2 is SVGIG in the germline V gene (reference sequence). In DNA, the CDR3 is TGTGCCTGGAGGCGCGACCGCCCAGCTGCGTTTGGGAATGAGCAGTTCTTC. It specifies CAWRRDRPAAFGNEQFF.

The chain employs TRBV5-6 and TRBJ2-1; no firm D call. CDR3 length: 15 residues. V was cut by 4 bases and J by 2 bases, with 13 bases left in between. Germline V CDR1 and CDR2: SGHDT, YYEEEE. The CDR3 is CASSRMTAPYNEQFF. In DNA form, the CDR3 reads TGTGCCAGCAGCCGGATGACGGCGCCCTACAATGAGCAGTTCTTC.

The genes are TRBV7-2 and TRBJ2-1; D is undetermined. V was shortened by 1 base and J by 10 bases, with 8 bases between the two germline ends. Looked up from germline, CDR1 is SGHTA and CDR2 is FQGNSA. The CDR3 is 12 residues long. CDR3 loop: CASSLDIGEQFF. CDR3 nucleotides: TGTGCCAGCAGCTTAGATATCGGCGAGCAGTTCTTC.

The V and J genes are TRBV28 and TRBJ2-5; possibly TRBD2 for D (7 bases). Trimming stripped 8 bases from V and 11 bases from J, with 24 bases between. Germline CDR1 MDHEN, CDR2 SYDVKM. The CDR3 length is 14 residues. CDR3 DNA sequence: TGTGCCAGCGGTCTCGGGGGCGGGGGCCGGGAGCAGTACTTC. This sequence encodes CASGLGGGGREQYF.

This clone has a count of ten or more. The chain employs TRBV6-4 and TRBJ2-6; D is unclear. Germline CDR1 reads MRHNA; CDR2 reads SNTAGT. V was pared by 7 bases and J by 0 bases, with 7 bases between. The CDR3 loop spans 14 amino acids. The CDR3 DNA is TGTGCCAGCACTATGAGCTCTGGGGCCAACGTCCTGACTTTC. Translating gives CASTMSSGANVLTF.

The CDR3 bases are TGTGCCAGCAGCACCCATTCCTCGACCGGACACTGGGAGACCCAGTACTTC. This encodes CASSTHSSTGHWETQYF. The rearrangement links TRBV21-1 to TRBJ2-5; the table gives TRBD1 as D, unverified against the DNA. TRBV21-1 is a pseudogene. This CDR3 has 17 residues.

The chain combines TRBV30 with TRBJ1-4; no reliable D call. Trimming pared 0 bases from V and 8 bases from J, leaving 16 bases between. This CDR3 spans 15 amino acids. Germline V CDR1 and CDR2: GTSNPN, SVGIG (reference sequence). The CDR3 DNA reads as TGTGCCTGGAGTGTACTAGGTTTGTACGGCGAAAAACTGTTTTTT. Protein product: CAWSVLGLYGEKLFF.

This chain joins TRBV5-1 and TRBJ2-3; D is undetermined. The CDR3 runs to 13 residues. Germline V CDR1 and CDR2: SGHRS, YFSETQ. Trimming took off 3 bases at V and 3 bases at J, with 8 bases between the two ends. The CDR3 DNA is TGCGCCAGCAGCTCCGGAGATACAGATACGCAGTATTTT. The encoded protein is CASSSGDTDTQYF.

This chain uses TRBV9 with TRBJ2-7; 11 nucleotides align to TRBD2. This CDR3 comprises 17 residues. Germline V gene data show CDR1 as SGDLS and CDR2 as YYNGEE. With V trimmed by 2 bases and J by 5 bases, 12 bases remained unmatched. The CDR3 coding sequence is TGTGCCAGCAGCGTTAGCGGGAGGGCCCTCGCGGGGAACGAGCAGTACTTC. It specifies CASSVSGRALAGNEQYF.

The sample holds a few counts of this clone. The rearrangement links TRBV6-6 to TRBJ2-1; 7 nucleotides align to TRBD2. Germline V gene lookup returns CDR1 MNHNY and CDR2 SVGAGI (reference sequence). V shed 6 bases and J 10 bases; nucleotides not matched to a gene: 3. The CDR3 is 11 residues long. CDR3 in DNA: TGTGCCAGCAGGGGGGGGGTGGAGCAGTTCTTC. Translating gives CASRGGVEQFF.

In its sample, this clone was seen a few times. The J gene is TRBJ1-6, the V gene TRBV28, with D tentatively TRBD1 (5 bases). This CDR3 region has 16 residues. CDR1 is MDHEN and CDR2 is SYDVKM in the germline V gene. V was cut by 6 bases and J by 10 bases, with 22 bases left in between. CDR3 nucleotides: TGTGCCAGCAGCCAACCCAGGGTCAGGGTCGCCTCACCCCTCCACTTT. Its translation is CASSQPRVRVASPLHF.

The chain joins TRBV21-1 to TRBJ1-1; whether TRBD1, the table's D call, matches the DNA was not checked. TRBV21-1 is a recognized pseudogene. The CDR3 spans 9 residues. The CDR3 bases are TGTGCCAGCAGAAACAAAGCTTTCTTT. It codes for CASRNKAFF.

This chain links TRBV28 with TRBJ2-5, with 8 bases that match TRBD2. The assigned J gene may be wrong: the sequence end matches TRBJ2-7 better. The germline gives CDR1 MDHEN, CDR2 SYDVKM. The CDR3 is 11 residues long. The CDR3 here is CASAGGHEQYF. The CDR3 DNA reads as TGTGCCAGTGCGGGAGGCCACGAGCAGTACTTC.